The clone carrying this T cell receptor (beta chain) was seen at least ten times. Antigen unknown. The data stem from a study of human T cells and chemical hapten exposure. Across the study: 0.01% DPC was applied to the upper back in patch tests, which were read at 6 days.

The study, taken as a whole, reports: Controls had significantly fewer large CDR3 similarity clusters than were formed by expanded TCRs.

The germline V gene has CDR1 PRHDT and CDR2 FYEKMQ (reference sequence). Unmatched junction bases numbered 6, after V lost 5 bases and J lost 4 bases. This CDR3 spans 14 amino acids. MiXCR, applied by TCRdb to the RACE reads, yields one record per CDR3 protein. The data hold 90,000 or so distinct CDR3 sequences, with under 12% observed a single time. Time point indicated: patch test 1, 2 weeks after DPC sensitization. Documented treatment: therapeutic diphenylcyclopropenone sensitization with weekly scalp DPC. Venepuncture was done earlier than the placement of each patch test. The origin of this receptor is a middle-aged man with alopecia areata. Some clones in this sample may be carry-over from other donors' samples. The V and J genes are TRBV13 and TRBJ2-7; 9 bases are shared with TRBD1. Material: whole blood, obtained in connection with sensitization to the hapten diphenylcyclopropenone (DPC). The CDR3 DNA reads as TGTGCCAGCAGCCACCGGGACAGGGAGTACGAGCAGTACGTC. Residues: CASSHRDREYEQYV.